This T cell receptor beta chain was obtained from a study of graft-versus-host responses after intestinal transplantation. Study outcomes and limitations: Investigators detected GvH clones in recipient marrow, with some emerging earlier in ileum or blood.

Generated by immunoSEQ multiplex PCR, the TCRdb table keeps only in-frame clones and is missing some. The table shows some 130,000 clones, with around 96% occurring only once. The CDR3 spans 16 residues. Trimming at V came to 5 bases and at J to 2 bases, leaving 6 bases not matched to a gene. The germline V gene encodes CDR1 SGHDT and CDR2 YYEEEE. A remark on this clone: Its antigen is unknown.

The material was unstimulated CD8+ T cells sorted from spleen or lymph node cells, obtained before intestinal transplant. V gene TRBV5-6 combines with J gene TRBJ2-7; 14 nucleotides line up with TRBD2. The sequence came from a human donor who received an intestinal transplant. The chain's CDR3 is CASSPRLAGGPYEQYF. The CDR3, as DNA: TGTGCCAGCAGTCCGAGACTAGCGGGAGGGCCCTACGAGCAGTACTTC.